This TCR beta chain came from a study of beta chain features in type 1 diabetes. The germline V and J ends were trimmed by 1 base and 2 bases, with 4 bases remaining between them. The CDR3 has 13 amino acids. Germline lookup yields CDR1 SGHDN and CDR2 FVKESK. Comments on this clone: Its antigen is currently unknown.

General study results and limits: In all four CD4+ subsets, TCRB CDR3 length was significantly, moderately reduced in type 1 diabetes.

The investigators reverse transcribed all of the isolated RNA, so they sequenced expressed TCRB transcripts. Method: immunoSEQ multiplex PCR; TCRdb's copy keeps in-frame clones and lacks some. This sample has approximately 600,000 clones, with roughly 12% found just once. Sequenced: naive CD4+ T cells from blood. The chain uses TRBV14 and TRBJ2-3; D gene ambiguous. The clonotype originates from a man aged 25-45 years with type 1 diabetes. CDR3 sequence: CASSQVSTDTQYF. DNA of the CDR3: TGTGCCAGCAGCCAAGTCTCCACAGATACGCAGTATTTT.